These T cell receptor beta chains were read from a single sample in a study of beta chain features in type 1 diabetes. Data came from immunoSEQ multiplex PCR; TCRdb stores just in-frame clones and leaves some out. The sample has some 500,000 clones, about an eighth seen once. The sequenced sample was naive CD4+ T cells from blood. The receptor source for this set is a woman aged 18-29 years in good health. Each CDR3 is given with its conserved first and last residue. The D gene is left open where the match is weak. A clone size is listed for some rows: how often the clone was seen (once, few, many), or a class if it is expanded.

v_call	d_call	cdr3_length	j_call	clone_size	cdr3_nt	cdr3_aa
TRBV30	.	12	TRBJ1-2	many	TGTGCCTGGAGTCTTGGGGCATATGGCTACACCTTC	CAWSLGAYGYTF
TRBV7-2	.	13	TRBJ2-1	.	TGTGCCAGCAGCTTACCCGCCGGGGGTGAGCAGTTCTTC	CASSLPAGGEQFF
TRBV28	TRBD2	14	TRBJ2-5	few	TGTGCCAGCAGGGGAGCGGGGGGCCAAGAGACCCAGTACTTC	CASRGAGGQETQYF
TRBV5-1	.	15	TRBJ1-1	.	TGCGCCAGCAGCTTATTCGGACGGGAGAACACTGAAGCTTTCTTT	CASSLFGRENTEAFF
TRBV30	.	11	TRBJ1-4	.	TGTGCCGGGACCGTCAATGAAAAACTGTTTTTT	CAGTVNEKLFF
TRBV5-4	.	14	TRBJ1-3	.	TGTGCCAGCAGCACCGGACAGAACCGAAACACCATATATTTT	CASSTGQNRNTIYF
TRBV4-3	.	15	TRBJ2-1	many	TGCGCCAGCAGCCAAGGGCAGGGAGGTTACAATGAGCAGTTCTTC	CASSQGQGGYNEQFF
TRBV2	.	14	TRBJ2-3	.	TGTGCCAGCAGTATATCCGCAAACACAGATACGCAGTATTTT	CASSISANTDTQYF
TRBV5-1	.	13	TRBJ1-1	.	TGCGCCACCTCTTCGGGGGCGAACACTGAAGCTTTCTTT	CATSSGANTEAFF
TRBV5-8	.	13	TRBJ1-1	.	TGTGCCAGCAGACGCACTCCTCAAGTTACGGCTTTCTTT	CASRRTPQVTAFF
TRBV29-1	.	15	TRBJ2-6	.	TGCAGCGTTATAAACCCGGGTACTGGGGCCAACGTCCTGACTTTC	CSVINPGTGANVLTF
TRBV29-1	TRBD1	12	TRBJ1-1	few	TGCAGCGGGGGACAGGGTAGCACTGAAGCTTTCTTT	CSGGQGSTEAFF
TRBV5-1	TRBD1	15	TRBJ2-5	few	TGCGCCAGCAGCGCCGGGACAGGGAACCAAGAGACCCAGTACTTC	CASSAGTGNQETQYF
TRBV7-9	.	15	TRBJ1-4	few	TGTGCCAGCAGCTTAGGACAAAGCGGGGCTGAAAAACTGTTTTTT	CASSLGQSGAEKLFF
TRBV7-9	TRBD2	15	TRBJ2-7	.	TGTGCCAGCAGCTTAGGAGCGGGAGGACTCTACGAGCAGTACTTC	CASSLGAGGLYEQYF
TRBV6-1	.	12	TRBJ1-1	few	TGTGCCAGCGGAAATACAGCGGCTGAAGCTTTCTTT	CASGNTAAEAFF
TRBV14	.	14	TRBJ2-1	few	TGTGCCAGCAGCCACGTGGGGCCGTACAATGAGCAGTTCTTC	CASSHVGPYNEQFF
TRBV28	.	16	TRBJ2-5	.	TGTGCCAGCAGTTTACCCCGGGGACGTGACACGGAGACCCAGTACTTC	CASSLPRGRDTETQYF
TRBV2	.	14	TRBJ2-2	.	TGTGCCAGCAGTGGCCAGGGTGAGATCGGGGAGCTGTTTTTT	CASSGQGEIGELFF
TRBV27	TRBD1	14	TRBJ2-3	.	TGTGCCAGCAGTCCGACAGGGTACACAGATACGCAGTATTTT	CASSPTGYTDTQYF
TRBV2	.	14	TRBJ2-6	.	TGTGCCAGCACGGGGAGCTCTGGGGCCAACGTCCTGACTTTC	CASTGSSGANVLTF
TRBV7-2	.	12	TRBJ2-1	.	TGTGCCAGCAGCCCCCTCTACAATGAGCAGTTCTTC	CASSPLYNEQFF
TRBV5-1	.	15	TRBJ2-3	.	TGCGCCAGCAGCTTGGTAGCGGCCCCAAGTGGTACGCAGTATTTT	CASSLVAAPSGTQYF
TRBV18	.	11	TRBJ2-5	.	TGTGCCAGCTCATCAGGGTGGGCCCAGTACTTC	CASSSGWAQYF
TRBV14	.	15	TRBJ1-4	.	TGTGCCAGCAGCCAATCGCGACAGGCCCTTGAAAAACTGTTTTTT	CASSQSRQALEKLFF
TRBV30	.	17	TRBJ1-5	.	TGTGCCTGGAGTGCGACCCGGCAGAGCTTAAGCAATCAGCCCCAGCATTTT	CAWSATRQSLSNQPQHF
TRBV4-3	.	13	TRBJ2-1	.	TGCGCCAGCAGCCCCCTCGGGGTATTTGAGCAGTTCTTC	CASSPLGVFEQFF
TRBV4-3	.	19	TRBJ1-1	few	TGCGCCAGCAGCCAAGTAGAATATCGGCAAATACTAATTTCTACTGAAGCTTTCTTT	CASSQVEYRQILISTEAFF
TRBV5-1	TRBD2	16	TRBJ2-1	.	TGCGCCAGCAGCTTGGCCCGCGGGGGGGCCTACAATGAGCAGTTCTTC	CASSLARGGAYNEQFF
TRBV20-1	.	11	TRBJ2-3	few	TGCAGTGCCCCGAAGGCAGATACGCAGTATTTT	CSAPKADTQYF
TRBV2	.	14	TRBJ1-2	.	TGTGCCAGCAGTGCCGGACGGAACCTCTATGGCTACACCTTC	CASSAGRNLYGYTF
TRBV19	TRBD2	15	TRBJ2-1	few	TGTGCCAGTAGTATAGGGACTAGCGGGAGCAATGAGCAGTTCTTC	CASSIGTSGSNEQFF
TRBV30	.	13	TRBJ1-6	few	TGTGCCTGGACCGGGAGCCTGGGGACACCCCTCCACTTT	CAWTGSLGTPLHF
TRBV28	.	16	TRBJ2-7	few	TGTGCCGGAAGGAGATCCTCCGGGACGGGGCCCTACGAGCAGTACTTC	CAGRRSSGTGPYEQYF
TRBV6-1	TRBD2	16	TRBJ2-1	few	TGTGCCAGCAGTGGGACTAGTACACTCTCCTACAATGAGCAGTTCTTC	CASSGTSTLSYNEQFF
TRBV29-1	TRBD1	13	TRBJ2-5	few	TGCAGCGGTACAGGGGCGGTCGGGGAGACCCAGTACTTC	CSGTGAVGETQYF
TRBV5-1	.	15	TRBJ2-1	.	TGCGCCAGCAGCTGGCTAGCTGACACCTACAATGAGCAGTTCTTC	CASSWLADTYNEQFF
TRBV19	.	15	TRBJ2-2	few	TGTGCCAGTAGGACTACAGAGAGGAGCACCGGGGAGCTGTTTTTT	CASRTTERSTGELFF
TRBV18	TRBD1	16	TRBJ1-5	few	TGTGCCAGCTCACCAACCAGGGGGTTGAGCAATCAGCCCCAGCATTTT	CASSPTRGLSNQPQHF
TRBV7-2	.	15	TRBJ2-1	.	TGTGCCAGCAGCTTAAAGGCCCTAGGCAACAATGAGCAGTTCTTC	CASSLKALGNNEQFF
TRBV7-3	.	15	TRBJ1-3	.	TGTGCCAGCAGCTTGGAGGGTGGCTCTGGAAACACCATATATTTT	CASSLEGGSGNTIYF
TRBV19	TRBD1	15	TRBJ1-4	few	TGTGCCAGTAGTTTGGGACAGCTTGCTAATGAAAAACTGTTTTTT	CASSLGQLANEKLFF
TRBV29-1	.	13	TRBJ2-3	.	TGCAGCGTTGAGGAGGTGAGGACAGATACGCAGTATTTT	CSVEEVRTDTQYF
TRBV29-1	.	13	TRBJ1-5	.	TGCAGCGTCCAGTGGGGGGGCAATCAGCCCCAGCATTTT	CSVQWGGNQPQHF
TRBV18	.	13	TRBJ2-5	few	TGTGCCAGCTCACCACCGGGTTCCGAGACCCAGTACTTC	CASSPPGSETQYF
TRBV5-1	.	16	TRBJ2-1	.	TGCGCCAGCAGCTCCGAAGGTTGGGGATCCAACAATGAGCAGTTCTTC	CASSSEGWGSNNEQFF
TRBV14	.	15	TRBJ2-4	few	TGTGCCAGCAGCCAAAGGGCCGGGACATTAAACATTCAGTACTTC	CASSQRAGTLNIQYF
TRBV7-3	.	13	TRBJ2-3	few	TGTGCCAGCAGCCCGAGGGGAACAGATACGCAGTATTTT	CASSPRGTDTQYF
TRBV6-6	.	13	TRBJ1-1	once	TGTGCCAGCAGCCCAGGACAGTACACTGAAGCTTTCTTT	CASSPGQYTEAFF
TRBV7-9	.	14	TRBJ2-1	few	TGTGCCAGCAGCTTAGGTCAGAGTTTCAATGAGCAGTTCTTC	CASSLGQSFNEQFF
TRBV28	TRBD2	16	TRBJ2-7	once	TGTGCCAGCAGTACCCGCAGGAGGGAGGGGTCCTACGAGCAGTACTTC	CASSTRRREGSYEQYF
TRBV28	.	15	TRBJ1-1	.	TGTGCCAGCAGGTACAGATCCCCCTCGAACACTGAAGCTTTCTTT	CASRYRSPSNTEAFF
TRBV23-1	TRBD1	15	TRBJ1-6	.	TGCGCCAGCAGTCAGTCGGGACAGGGGAATTCACCCCTCCACTTT	CASSQSGQGNSPLHF
TRBV11-3	TRBD2	19	TRBJ2-4	once	TGTGCCAGCAGCCCACGGGGAGGGGCTACTTTTAGCCAAAATGCCATTCAGTACTTC	CASSPRGGATFSQNAIQYF
TRBV6-1	TRBD1	20	TRBJ1-2	.	TGTGCCAGCAGTGAAGGACCACTCCGGGACAGGGGTCCCTACGGGCGTGGCTACACCTTC	CASSEGPLRDRGPYGRGYTF
TRBV4-3	.	15	TRBJ2-3	.	TGCGCCAGCACGCTAGGGGCAGACAGCACAGATACGCAGTATTTT	CASTLGADSTDTQYF